This TCR beta chain was sequenced for a study of cytotoxic CD8 clonotypes in ibrutinib-treated CLL. For the study at large: Patient counts were 11 relapsed/refractory, 15 treatment-naive and some 17 IGHV unmutated. Study conclusions and caveats: The public clonotypes identified were infrequent and showed contraction or stability on treatment. Elevated clonality accompanied ibrutinib response, with a return toward baseline values at progression.

Germline V gene data show CDR1 as KGHSH and CDR2 as LQKENI. The length of the CDR3 is 16 residues. V shed 3 bases, J shed 4 bases, and the junction held 8 bases outside the gene matches. The sequencing depth, 1 in 200,000 to 1 in 1 million T cells, was the target. Method: immunoSEQ multiplex PCR; TCRdb's copy keeps in-frame clones and lacks some. Of some 290,000 clones detected, roughly 79% appear once; the ten largest clones hold 5.5% to 8%. Turning to this clone: Its target is unknown.

The source was PBMCs, collected before ibrutinib treatment. The clonotype comes from a human donor with chronic lymphocytic leukemia. This sequence joins TRBV18 and TRBJ2-7, with TRBD2 matching over 11 bases. CDR3 in amino acids: CASSPNAGTSGYEQYF. The CDR3 nucleotides read TGTGCCAGCTCACCGAACGCCGGGACTAGCGGTTACGAGCAGTACTTC.